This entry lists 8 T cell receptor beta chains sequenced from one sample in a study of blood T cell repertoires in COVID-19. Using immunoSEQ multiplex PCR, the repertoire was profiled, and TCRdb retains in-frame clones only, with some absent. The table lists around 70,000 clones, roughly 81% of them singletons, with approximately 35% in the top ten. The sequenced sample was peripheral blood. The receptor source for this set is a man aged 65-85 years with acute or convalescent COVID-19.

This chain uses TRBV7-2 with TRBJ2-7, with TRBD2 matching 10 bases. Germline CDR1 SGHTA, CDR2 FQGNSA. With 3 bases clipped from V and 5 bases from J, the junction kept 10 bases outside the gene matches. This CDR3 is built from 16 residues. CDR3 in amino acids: CASSFGAGGQSNEQYF. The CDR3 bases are TGTGCCAGCAGCTTTGGAGCGGGAGGGCAGTCGAACGAGCAGTACTTC.

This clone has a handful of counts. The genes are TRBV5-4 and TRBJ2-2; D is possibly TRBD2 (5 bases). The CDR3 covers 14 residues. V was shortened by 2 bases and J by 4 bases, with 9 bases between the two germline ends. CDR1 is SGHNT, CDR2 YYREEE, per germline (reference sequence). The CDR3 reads CASSLRGGTGELFF. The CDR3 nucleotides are TGTGCCAGCAGCTTAAGAGGAGGCACCGGGGAGCTGTTTTTT. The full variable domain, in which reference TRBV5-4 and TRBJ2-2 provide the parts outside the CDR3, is ETGVTQSPTHLIKTRGQQVTLRCSSQSGHNTVSWYQQALGQGPQFIFQYYREEENGRGNFPPRFSGLQFPNYSSELNVNALELDDSALYLCASSLRGGTGELFFGEGSRLTVL.

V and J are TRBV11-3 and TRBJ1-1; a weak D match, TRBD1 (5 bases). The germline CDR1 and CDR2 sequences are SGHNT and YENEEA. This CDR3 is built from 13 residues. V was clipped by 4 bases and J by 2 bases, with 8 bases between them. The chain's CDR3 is CASSWGVNTEAFF. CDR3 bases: TGTGCCAGCAGCTGGGGGGTTAACACTGAAGCTTTCTTT.

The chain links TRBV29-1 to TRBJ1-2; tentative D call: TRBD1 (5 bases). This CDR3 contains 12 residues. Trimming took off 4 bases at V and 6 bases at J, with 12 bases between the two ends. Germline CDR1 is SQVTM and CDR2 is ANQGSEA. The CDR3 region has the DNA TGCAGCGTTGGTCCAGGGCTGGATGGCTACACCTTC. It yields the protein CSVGPGLDGYTF.

The chain's CDR3 is CASSLTGHYGYTF. In DNA form, the CDR3 reads TGTGCCAGCAGCTTGACAGGGCATTATGGCTACACCTTC. This chain joins TRBV3-1 (or the pseudogene TRBV3-2) and TRBJ1-2, with TRBD1 matching over 7 bases. This CDR3 is 13 amino acids long. Germline CDR1 reads LGHDT; CDR2 reads YNNKEL (reference sequence). V was pared by 5 bases and J by 5 bases, with 5 bases of the junction left unmatched.

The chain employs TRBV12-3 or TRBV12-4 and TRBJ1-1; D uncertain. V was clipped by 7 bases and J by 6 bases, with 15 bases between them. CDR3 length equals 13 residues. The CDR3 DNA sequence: TGTGCCAGCATCAAGAGACACCTTGCTGAAGCTTTCTTT. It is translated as CASIKRHLAEAFF.

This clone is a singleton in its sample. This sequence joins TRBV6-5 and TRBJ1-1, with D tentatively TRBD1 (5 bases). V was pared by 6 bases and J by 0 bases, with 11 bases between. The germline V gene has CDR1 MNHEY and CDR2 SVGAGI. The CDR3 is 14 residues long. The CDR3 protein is CASSQDTVNTEAFF. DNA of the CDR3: TGTGCCAGCAGCCAGGACACCGTGAACACTGAAGCTTTCTTT.

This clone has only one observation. CDR3 nucleotide sequence: TGTGCCAGCAGCACCCCCTTCGGCGGGGGATACAATGAGCAGTTCTTC. Translated: CASSTPFGGGYNEQFF. The V gene is TRBV5-4, the J gene TRBJ2-1; 7 bases align to TRBD2. With 4 bases clipped from V and 4 bases from J, the junction kept 11 bases outside the gene matches. The CDR3 has 16 amino acids. Germline assignment: CDR1 SGHNT and CDR2 YYREEE (reference sequence).